The clone carrying this T cell receptor (beta chain) was seen ten or more times. Its antigen is unknown. These data belong to a study of identical twins. General study points: With abundant cord blood beta clonotypes, insertions were fewer; memory repertoires showed no such pattern.

This CDR3 is 15 amino acids long. CDR1 and CDR2 from the germline V gene are DFQATT and SNEGSKA (reference sequence). Trimming cost V 3 bases and J 3 bases; bases outside gene matches: 8. Via MiXCR, TCRdb re-called the 5' RACE reads, giving one row per CDR3 protein. This table has around 230,000 distinct CDR3 sequences, around 10% appearing once. Only healthy Caucasians were included as donors. What was sequenced was memory (CD45RO+) T cells sorted from blood. This receptor was taken from a woman aged 18-29 years in good health. The V and J genes are TRBV20-1 and TRBJ2-3; TRBD2 matches 8 bases. CDR3 nucleotide sequence: TGCAGTGCTAGCGGGGGGGCCAGGCGGACAGATACGCAGTATTTT. Amino acid sequence: CSASGGARRTDTQYF.